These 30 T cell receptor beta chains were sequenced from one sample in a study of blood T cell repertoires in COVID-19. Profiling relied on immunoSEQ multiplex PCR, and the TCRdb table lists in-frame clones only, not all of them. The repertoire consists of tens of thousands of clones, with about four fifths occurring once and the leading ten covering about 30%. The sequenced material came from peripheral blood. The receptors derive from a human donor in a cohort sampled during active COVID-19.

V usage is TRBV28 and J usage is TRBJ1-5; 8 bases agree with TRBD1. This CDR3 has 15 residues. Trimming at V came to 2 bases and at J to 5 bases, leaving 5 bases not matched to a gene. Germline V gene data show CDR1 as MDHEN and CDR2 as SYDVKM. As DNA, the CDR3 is TGTGCCAGCAGTTTAAGTAGCAGGGGGCATCAGCCCCAGCATTTT. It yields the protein CASSLSSRGHQPQHF. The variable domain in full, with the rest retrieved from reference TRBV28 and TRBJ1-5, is DVKVTQSSRYLVKRTGEKVFLECVQDMDHENMFWYRQDPGLGLRLIYFSYDVKMKEKGDIPEGYSVSREKKERFSLILESASTNQTSMYLCASSLSSRGHQPQHFGDGTRLSIL.

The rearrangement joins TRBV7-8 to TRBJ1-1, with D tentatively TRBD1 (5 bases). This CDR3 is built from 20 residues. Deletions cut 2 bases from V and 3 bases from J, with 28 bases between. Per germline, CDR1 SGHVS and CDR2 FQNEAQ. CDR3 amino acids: CASSLQRAGIGRAKDTEAFF. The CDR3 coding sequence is TGTGCCAGCAGCTTACAAAGGGCAGGTATAGGCAGGGCCAAAGACACTGAAGCTTTCTTT.

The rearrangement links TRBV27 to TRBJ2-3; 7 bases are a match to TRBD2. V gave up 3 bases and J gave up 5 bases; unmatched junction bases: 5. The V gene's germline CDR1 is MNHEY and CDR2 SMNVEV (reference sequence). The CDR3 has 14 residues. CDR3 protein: CASSFLGRGDTQYF. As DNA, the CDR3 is TGTGCCAGCAGTTTCTTAGGGAGGGGAGATACGCAGTATTTT.

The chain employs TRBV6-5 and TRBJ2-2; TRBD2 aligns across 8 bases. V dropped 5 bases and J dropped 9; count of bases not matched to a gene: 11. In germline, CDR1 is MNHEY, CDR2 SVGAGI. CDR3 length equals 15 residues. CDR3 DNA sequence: TGTGCCAGCAGTACCTCCTTGACTAGCGACCGGGAGCTGTTTTTT. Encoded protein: CASSTSLTSDRELFF.

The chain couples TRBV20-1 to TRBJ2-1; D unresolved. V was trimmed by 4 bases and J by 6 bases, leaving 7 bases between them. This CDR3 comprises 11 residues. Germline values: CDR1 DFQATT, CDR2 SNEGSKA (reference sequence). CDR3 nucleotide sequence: TGCAGTGCTATTACTGTCAATGAGCAGTTCTTC. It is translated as CSAITVNEQFF.

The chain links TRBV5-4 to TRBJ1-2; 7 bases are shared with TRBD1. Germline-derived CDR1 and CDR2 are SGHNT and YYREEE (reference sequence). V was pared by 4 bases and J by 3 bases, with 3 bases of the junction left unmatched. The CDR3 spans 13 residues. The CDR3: CASSDDRDYGYTF. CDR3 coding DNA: TGTGCCAGCAGCGACGACAGGGACTATGGCTACACCTTC.

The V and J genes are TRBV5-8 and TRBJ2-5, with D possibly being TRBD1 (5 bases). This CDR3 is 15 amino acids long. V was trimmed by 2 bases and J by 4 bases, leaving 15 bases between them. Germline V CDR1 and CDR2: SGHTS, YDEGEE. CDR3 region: CASSFLGQGVETQYF. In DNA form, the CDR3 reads TGTGCCAGCAGCTTTCTAGGCCAAGGGGTAGAGACCCAGTACTTC.

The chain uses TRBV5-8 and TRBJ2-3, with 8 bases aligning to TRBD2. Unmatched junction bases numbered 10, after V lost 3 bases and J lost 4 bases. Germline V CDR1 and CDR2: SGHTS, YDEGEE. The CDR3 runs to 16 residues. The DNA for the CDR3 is TGTGCCAGCAGCTCATTCGGGGGGGCCTACCCAGATACGCAGTATTTT. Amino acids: CASSSFGGAYPDTQYF. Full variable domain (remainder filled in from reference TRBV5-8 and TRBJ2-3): EAGVTQSPTHLIKTRGQQATLRCSPISGHTSVYWYQQALGLGLQFLLWYDEGEERNRGNFPPRFSGRQFPNYSSELNVNALELEDSALYLCASSSFGGAYPDTQYFGPGTRLTVL.

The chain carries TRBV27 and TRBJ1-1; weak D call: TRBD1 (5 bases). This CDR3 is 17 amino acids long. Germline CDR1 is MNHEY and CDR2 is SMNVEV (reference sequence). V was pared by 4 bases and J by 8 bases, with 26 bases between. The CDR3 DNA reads TGTGCCAGCAGTTCCCCCGGCGCGGAGGGGCAGGCGACAGAAGCTTTCTTT. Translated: CASSSPGAEGQATEAFF.

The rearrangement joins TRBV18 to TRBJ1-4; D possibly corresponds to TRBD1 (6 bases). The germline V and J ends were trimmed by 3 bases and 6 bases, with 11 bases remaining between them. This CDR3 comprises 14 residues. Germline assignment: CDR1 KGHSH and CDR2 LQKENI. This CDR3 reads CASSPRAGDEKLFF. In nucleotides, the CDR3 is TGTGCCAGCTCACCTAGGGCAGGGGATGAAAAACTGTTTTTT.

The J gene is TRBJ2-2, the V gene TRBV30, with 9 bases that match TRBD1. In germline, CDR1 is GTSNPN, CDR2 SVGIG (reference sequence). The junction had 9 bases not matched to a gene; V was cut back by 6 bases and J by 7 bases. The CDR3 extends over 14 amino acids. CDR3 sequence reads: CACLTGGGIGELFF. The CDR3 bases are TGTGCCTGCCTCACAGGGGGCGGAATCGGGGAGCTGTTTTTT.

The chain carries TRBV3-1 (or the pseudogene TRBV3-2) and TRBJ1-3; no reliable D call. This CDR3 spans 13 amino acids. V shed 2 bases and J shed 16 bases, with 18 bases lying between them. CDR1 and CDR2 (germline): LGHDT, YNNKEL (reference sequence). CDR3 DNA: TGTGCCAGCAGCCAACCTCTAGGGAGGGCGATGTATTTT. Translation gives CASSQPLGRAMYF.

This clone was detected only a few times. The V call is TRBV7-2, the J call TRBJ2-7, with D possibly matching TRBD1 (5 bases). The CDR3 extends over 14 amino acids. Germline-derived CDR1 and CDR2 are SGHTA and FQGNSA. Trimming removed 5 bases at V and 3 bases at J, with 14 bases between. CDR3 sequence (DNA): TGTGCCAGCAGCCCAAGGGGTCAGAGCTACGAGCAGTACTTC. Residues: CASSPRGQSYEQYF.

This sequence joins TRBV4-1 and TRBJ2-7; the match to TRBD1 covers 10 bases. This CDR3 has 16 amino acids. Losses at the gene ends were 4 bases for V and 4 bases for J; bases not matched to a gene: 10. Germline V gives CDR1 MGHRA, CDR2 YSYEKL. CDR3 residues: CASSPAGTGALYEQYF. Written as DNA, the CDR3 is TGCGCCAGCAGCCCCGCCGGGACAGGGGCTCTATACGAGCAGTACTTC.

The CDR3 DNA reads TGTGCCAGCAGCCCCGCCTGGGCTAGCGGGGGCGAGCAGTACTTC. As protein: CASSPAWASGGEQYF. The chain is built from TRBV3-1 (or the pseudogene TRBV3-2) and TRBJ2-7, with TRBD2 matching over 10 bases. Trimming took 4 bases from V and 6 from J; bases not matched to a gene: 9. Germline V gene sequence: CDR1 LGHDT, CDR2 YNNKEL (reference sequence). The CDR3 is 15 amino acids.

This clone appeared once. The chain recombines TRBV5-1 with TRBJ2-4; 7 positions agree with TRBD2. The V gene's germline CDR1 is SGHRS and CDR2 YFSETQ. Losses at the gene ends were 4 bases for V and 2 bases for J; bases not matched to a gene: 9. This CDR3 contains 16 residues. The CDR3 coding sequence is TGCGCCAGCAGCAGGACCGGCGGGGGAACCAAAAACATTCAGTACTTC. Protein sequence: CASSRTGGGTKNIQYF.

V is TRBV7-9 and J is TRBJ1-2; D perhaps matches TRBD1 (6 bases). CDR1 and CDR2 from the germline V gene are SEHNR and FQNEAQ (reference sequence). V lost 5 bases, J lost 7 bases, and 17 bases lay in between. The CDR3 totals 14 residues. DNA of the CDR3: TGTGCCAGCAGCCCAGCGACAGGTGCTATTGGCTACACCTTC. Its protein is CASSPATGAIGYTF.

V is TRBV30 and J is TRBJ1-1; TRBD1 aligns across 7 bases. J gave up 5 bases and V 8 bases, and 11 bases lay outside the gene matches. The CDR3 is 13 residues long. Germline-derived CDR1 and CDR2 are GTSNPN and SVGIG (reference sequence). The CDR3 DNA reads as TGTGCCACCTCGACAGGGTTTGGGACTGAAGCTTTCTTT. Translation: CATSTGFGTEAFF.

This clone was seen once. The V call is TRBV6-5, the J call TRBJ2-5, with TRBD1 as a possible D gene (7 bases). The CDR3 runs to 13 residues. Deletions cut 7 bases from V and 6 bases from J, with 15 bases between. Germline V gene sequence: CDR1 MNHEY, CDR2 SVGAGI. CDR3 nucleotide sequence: TGTGCCAGCACCCAGGGGGGTTCAAAGACCCAGTACTTC. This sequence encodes CASTQGGSKTQYF.

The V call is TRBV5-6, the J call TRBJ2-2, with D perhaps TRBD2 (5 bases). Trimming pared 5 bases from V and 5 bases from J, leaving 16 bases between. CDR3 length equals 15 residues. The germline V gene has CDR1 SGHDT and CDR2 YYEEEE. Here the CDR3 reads CASRRGRGMTGELFF. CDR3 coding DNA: TGTGCCAGCAGACGCGGACGGGGTATGACCGGGGAGCTGTTTTTT.

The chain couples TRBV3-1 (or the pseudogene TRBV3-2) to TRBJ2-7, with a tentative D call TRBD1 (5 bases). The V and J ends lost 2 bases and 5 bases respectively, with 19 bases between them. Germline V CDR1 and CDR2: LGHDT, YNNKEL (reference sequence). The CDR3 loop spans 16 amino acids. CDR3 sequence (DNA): TGTGCCAGCAGCCAACGCGGAATCAGACGCAGGGACGAGCAGTACTTC. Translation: CASSQRGIRRRDEQYF.

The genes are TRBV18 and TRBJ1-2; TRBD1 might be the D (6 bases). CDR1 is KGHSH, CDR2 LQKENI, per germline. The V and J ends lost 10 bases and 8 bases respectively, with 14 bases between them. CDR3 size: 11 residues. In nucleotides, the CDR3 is TGTGCCACAGGGGTAGGGGACGGCTACACCTTC. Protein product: CATGVGDGYTF. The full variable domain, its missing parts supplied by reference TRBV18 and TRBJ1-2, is NAGVMQNPRHLVRRRGQEARLRCSPMKGHSHVYWYRQLPEEGLKFMVYLQKENIIDESGMPKERFSAEFPKEGPSILRIQQVVRGDSAAYFCATGVGDGYTFGSGTRLTVV.

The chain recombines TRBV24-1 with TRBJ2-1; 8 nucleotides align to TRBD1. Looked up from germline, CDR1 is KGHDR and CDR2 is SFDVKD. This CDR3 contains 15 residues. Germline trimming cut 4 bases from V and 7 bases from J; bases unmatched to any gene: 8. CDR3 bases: TGTGCCACCAGTGACCCAGGACAGGGTGGTAATGAGCAGTTCTTC. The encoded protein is CATSDPGQGGNEQFF.

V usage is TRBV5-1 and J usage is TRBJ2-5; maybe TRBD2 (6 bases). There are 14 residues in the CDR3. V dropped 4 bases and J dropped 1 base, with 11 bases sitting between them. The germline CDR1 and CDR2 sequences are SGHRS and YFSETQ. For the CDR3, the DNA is TGCGCCAGCAGCGCCGGGAGAGTCCAAGAGACCCAGTACTTC. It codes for CASSAGRVQETQYF.

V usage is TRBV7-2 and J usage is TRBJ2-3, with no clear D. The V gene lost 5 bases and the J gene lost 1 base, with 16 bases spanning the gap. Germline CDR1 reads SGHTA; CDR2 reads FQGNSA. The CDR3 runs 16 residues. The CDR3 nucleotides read TGTGCCAGCAGCGTACAGTCTGACATTCGCACAGATACGCAGTATTTT. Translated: CASSVQSDIRTDTQYF.

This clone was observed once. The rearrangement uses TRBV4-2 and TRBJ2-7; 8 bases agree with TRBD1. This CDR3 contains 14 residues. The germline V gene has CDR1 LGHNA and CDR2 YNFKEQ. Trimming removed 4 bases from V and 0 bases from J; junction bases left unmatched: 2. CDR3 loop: CASSRGQGSYEQYF. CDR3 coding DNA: TGTGCCAGCAGCCGCGGACAGGGCTCCTACGAGCAGTACTTC.

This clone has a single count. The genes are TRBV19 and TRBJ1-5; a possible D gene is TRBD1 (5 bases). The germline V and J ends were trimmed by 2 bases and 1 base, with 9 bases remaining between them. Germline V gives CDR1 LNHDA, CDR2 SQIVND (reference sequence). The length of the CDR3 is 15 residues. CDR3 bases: TGTGCCAGTAGTATAAGGACACCGAGCAATCAGCCCCAGCATTTT. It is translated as CASSIRTPSNQPQHF.

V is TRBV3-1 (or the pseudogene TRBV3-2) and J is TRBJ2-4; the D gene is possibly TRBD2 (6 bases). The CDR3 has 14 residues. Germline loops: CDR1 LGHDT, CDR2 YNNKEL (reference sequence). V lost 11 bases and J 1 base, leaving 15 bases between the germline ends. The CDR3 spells CARWPGVAKNIQYF. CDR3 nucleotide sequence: TGTGCCCGGTGGCCGGGGGTGGCCAAAAACATTCAGTACTTC.

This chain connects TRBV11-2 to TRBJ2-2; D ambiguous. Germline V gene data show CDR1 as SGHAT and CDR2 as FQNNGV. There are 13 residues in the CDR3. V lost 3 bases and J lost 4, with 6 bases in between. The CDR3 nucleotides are TGTGCCAGCAGCTTCCCCGGCACCGGGGAGCTGTTTTTT. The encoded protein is CASSFPGTGELFF.

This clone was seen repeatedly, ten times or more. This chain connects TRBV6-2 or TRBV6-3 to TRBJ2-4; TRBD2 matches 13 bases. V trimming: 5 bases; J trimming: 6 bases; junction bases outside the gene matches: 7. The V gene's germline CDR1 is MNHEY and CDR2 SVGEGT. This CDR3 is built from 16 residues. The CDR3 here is CASSLPGLAGSNIQYF. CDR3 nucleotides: TGTGCCAGCAGTCTCCCGGGACTAGCGGGATCAAACATTCAGTACTTC.